Listed below are T cell receptor beta chains from one sample, sequenced in a study of blood T cell repertoires in COVID-19. Sequenced by immunoSEQ multiplex PCR; TCRdb stores in-frame clones only, minus some. There are roughly 180,000 clones in the sample; nearly 80% occur only once, and approximately 14% lies in the top ten. Sequencing was performed on PBMCs or T cells enriched from blood (not recorded which). The receptors stem from a man aged 55 to 70 who had been exposed to COVID-19. Each CDR3 is given with its conserved first and last residue. A D gene is named only where the DNA matches it firmly. Some rows mark clone size as missing; the rest say once, few, many or name a class of expanded clone.

>TRBJ2-5|TRBV7-9|.|.
TGTGCCAGCAGCCCCCCGGGGGGCCTGAAAGAGTACCAAGAGACCCAGTACTTC
CASSPPGGLKEYQETQYF
>TRBJ2-7|TRBV12-3/TRBV12-4|.|.
TGTGCCAGCAGCCTCTCCGGGAGCTACGAGCAGTACTTC
CASSLSGSYEQYF
>TRBJ1-1|TRBV9|.|.
TGTGCCAGCAGCGTGGGTGGGGGCTTGGGGAACACTGAAGCTTTCTTT
CASSVGGGLGNTEAFF
>TRBJ2-6|TRBV7-3|.|TRBD2
TGTGCCAGCAGCCTCCCACTAGCGGGAGGGCCTGGGGCCAACGTCCTGACTTTC
CASSLPLAGGPGANVLTF
>TRBJ1-1|TRBV2|.|.
TGTGCCAGCAGTGGGAGGGGGGGAGGTGGTTACACTGAAGCTTTCTTT
CASSGRGGGGYTEAFF
>TRBJ2-7|TRBV5-4|.|TRBD2
TGTGCCAGCAGCGCCGGCCCCAACACTAGCGGACTAACCTACGAGCAGTACTTC
CASSAGPNTSGLTYEQYF
>TRBJ1-1|TRBV19|.|.
TGTGCCAGTAGTGTTATCCGGGAGAACACTGAAGCTTTCTTT
CASSVIRENTEAFF
>TRBJ1-5|TRBV7-9|.|.
TGTGCCAGCAGCCCTGACGGGCAGGGGTATGAACCCCAGCATTTT
CASSPDGQGYEPQHF
>TRBJ2-7|TRBV27|few|TRBD2
TGTGCCAGCAGTTCCGGACCGGGACTAGCGATATTTAAGCAGTACTTC
CASSSGPGLAIFKQYF
>TRBJ1-2|TRBV27|.|.
TGTGCCAGCAGTTTATCCATGACAGGCAACTATGGCTACACCTTC
CASSLSMTGNYGYTF
>TRBJ1-5|TRBV28|few|.
TGTGCCAGCAGTCCCCCCACTTTTACAGGGACCCATCAGCCCCAGCATTTT
CASSPPTFTGTHQPQHF
>TRBJ1-2|TRBV30|few|TRBD1
TGTGCCAGGGACAGGGAATGGGCCTATGGCTACACCTTC
CARDREWAYGYTF
>TRBJ2-3|TRBV5-1|.|TRBD2
TGCGCCAGCGTAGCGCGGGAGGCACCGAGCACAGATACGCAGTATTTT
CASVAREAPSTDTQYF
>TRBJ2-1|TRBV7-2|.|.
TGTGCCAGCAGCAAAAGGACTGGTGAGCAGTTCTTC
CASSKRTGEQFF
>TRBJ2-3|TRBV3-1/TRBV3-2|.|TRBD2
TGTGCCAGCAGCCTCGGACTAGGCGAGGATACGCAGTATTTT
CASSLGLGEDTQYF
>TRBJ2-3|TRBV7-2|.|TRBD2
TGTGCCAGCAGCCTAGGTTGGGCGGGAGCGGGAGATACGCAGTATTTT
CASSLGWAGAGDTQYF
>TRBJ2-7|TRBV30|.|.
TGTGCCTGGAGTTCTAGCCAGCCCTACGAGCAGTACTTC
CAWSSSQPYEQYF
>TRBJ2-1|TRBV19|.|.
TGTGCCAGTAGGCCCCAGAACCCTTCGGGTAATGAGCAGTTCTTC
CASRPQNPSGNEQFF
>TRBJ1-2|TRBV2|.|TRBD1
TGTGCCAGCAGGGAAACAACAGGGGGCGCTAACTATGGCTACACCTTC
CASRETTGGANYGYTF
>TRBJ2-3|TRBV15|.|.
TGTGCCACCAGCTCCCGCCTGCCGGAGCCGGGCACAGATACGCAGTATTTT
CATSSRLPEPGTDTQYF
>TRBJ2-2|TRBV10-3|.|TRBD2
TGTGCCATCAGTGGACTAGCGGGAGCGGTTGAAACCGGGGAGCTGTTTTTT
CAISGLAGAVETGELFF
>TRBJ2-3|TRBV27|.|TRBD1
TGTGCCAGCACTCACCCGACAGGGGGCGCGGGTAGCACAGATACGCAGTATTTT
CASTHPTGGAGSTDTQYF
>TRBJ1-1|TRBV30|.|TRBD1
TGTGCCTGGACGACAGGGGTACGGGGGACTGAAGCTTTCTTT
CAWTTGVRGTEAFF
>TRBJ2-2|TRBV21-1|once|.
TGTGCCAGCACCTCACAGGGAGGGCAGGGGATACCCGGGGAGCTGTTTTTT
CASTSQGGQGIPGELFF
>TRBJ2-1|TRBV5-5|.|.
TGTGCCAGCAGCTTAGGACTTTCCCAGTTCTTC
CASSLGLSQFF
>TRBJ2-6|TRBV12-5|.|.
TGTGCTAGTGGTGGGGGGTCTGGGGCCAACGTCCTGACTTTC
CASGGGSGANVLTF
>TRBJ1-1|TRBV19|.|.
TGTGCCAGTAGTATGGCGCGGGGGGTCCGTGAAGCTTTCTTT
CASSMARGVREAFF
>TRBJ2-7|TRBV5-8|.|.
TGTGCCAGCAGCCCCCCGGGGATCTACGAGCAGTACTTC
CASSPPGIYEQYF
>TRBJ2-3|TRBV19|.|.
TGTGCCAGTAGCCCACGGGGGGCCACTGATACGCAGTATTTT
CASSPRGATDTQYF
>TRBJ2-2|TRBV7-3|.|.
TGTGCCAGCAGCCCACTAGAGGTCGCCGGGGAGCTGTTTTTT
CASSPLEVAGELFF
>TRBJ1-5|TRBV30|.|.
TGTGCCTGGAGTGTAAACCTAAATAGGGCAGGGGATCGGCCCCAGCATTTT
CAWSVNLNRAGDRPQHF
>TRBJ2-7|TRBV28|.|TRBD2
TGTGCCAGCAGGCTCAGGGGTCGGCGGACTAGCGGGAGGGACTACGAGCAGTACTTC
CASRLRGRRTSGRDYEQYF
>TRBJ2-7|TRBV2|.|TRBD1
TGTGCCAGCAGAGGGGGACAGGGCCTCTACGAGCAGTACTTC
CASRGGQGLYEQYF
>TRBJ2-2|TRBV30|once|.
TGTGCCTGGGCCCGAGGGGGGGAGCTGTTTTTT
CAWARGGELFF
>TRBJ2-7|TRBV6-5|.|TRBD2
TGTGCCAGCAGGAACGGACTAGCTGCATACGAGCAGTACTTC
CASRNGLAAYEQYF
>TRBJ2-7|TRBV7-9|medium-sized|TRBD2
TGTGCCAGCAGCCCGCGACTAGCGGGATCTTTATCCGAGCAGTACTTC
CASSPRLAGSLSEQYF
>TRBJ2-3|TRBV13|once|TRBD1
TGTGCCAGCAGCTTTATACAGGGGGATGCAGATACGCAGTATTTT
CASSFIQGDADTQYF
>TRBJ2-2|TRBV4-3|once|TRBD1
TGCGCCAGCAGCCTGACCTTTACAGGGGCGGAAACCGGGGAGCTGTTTTTT
CASSLTFTGAETGELFF
>TRBJ2-5|TRBV18|.|.
TGTGCCAGCTCACCGGTACAACAGGGACGAGAGACCCAGTACTTC
CASSPVQQGRETQYF
>TRBJ2-7|TRBV28|.|.
TGTGCCAGCAGTATTGGAGGTTCCTCCTACGAGCAGTACTTC
CASSIGGSSYEQYF
>TRBJ2-1|TRBV7-3|.|TRBD1
TGTGCCAGCAGCTTTGGGACAGGGTACAATGAGCAGTTCTTC
CASSFGTGYNEQFF
>TRBJ2-7|TRBV7-2|.|.
TGTGCCAGCAGCTTACGTCGTGAGTCCTACGAGCAGTACTTC
CASSLRRESYEQYF